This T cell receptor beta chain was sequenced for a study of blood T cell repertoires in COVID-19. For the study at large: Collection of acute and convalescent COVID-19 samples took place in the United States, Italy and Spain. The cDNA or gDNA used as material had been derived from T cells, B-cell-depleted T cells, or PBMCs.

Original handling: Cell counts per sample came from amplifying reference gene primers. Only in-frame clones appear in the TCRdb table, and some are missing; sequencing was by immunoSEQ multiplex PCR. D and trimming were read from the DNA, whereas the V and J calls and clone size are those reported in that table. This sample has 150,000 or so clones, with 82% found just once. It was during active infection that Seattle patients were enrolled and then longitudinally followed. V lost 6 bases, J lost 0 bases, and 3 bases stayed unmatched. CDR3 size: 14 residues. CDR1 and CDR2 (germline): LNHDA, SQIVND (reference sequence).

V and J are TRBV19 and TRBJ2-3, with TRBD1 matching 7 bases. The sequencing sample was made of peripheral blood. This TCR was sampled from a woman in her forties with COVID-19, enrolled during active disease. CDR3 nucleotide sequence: TGTGCCAGTAGGAAACAGGGGAGCACAGATACGCAGTATTTT. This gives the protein CASRKQGSTDTQYF.